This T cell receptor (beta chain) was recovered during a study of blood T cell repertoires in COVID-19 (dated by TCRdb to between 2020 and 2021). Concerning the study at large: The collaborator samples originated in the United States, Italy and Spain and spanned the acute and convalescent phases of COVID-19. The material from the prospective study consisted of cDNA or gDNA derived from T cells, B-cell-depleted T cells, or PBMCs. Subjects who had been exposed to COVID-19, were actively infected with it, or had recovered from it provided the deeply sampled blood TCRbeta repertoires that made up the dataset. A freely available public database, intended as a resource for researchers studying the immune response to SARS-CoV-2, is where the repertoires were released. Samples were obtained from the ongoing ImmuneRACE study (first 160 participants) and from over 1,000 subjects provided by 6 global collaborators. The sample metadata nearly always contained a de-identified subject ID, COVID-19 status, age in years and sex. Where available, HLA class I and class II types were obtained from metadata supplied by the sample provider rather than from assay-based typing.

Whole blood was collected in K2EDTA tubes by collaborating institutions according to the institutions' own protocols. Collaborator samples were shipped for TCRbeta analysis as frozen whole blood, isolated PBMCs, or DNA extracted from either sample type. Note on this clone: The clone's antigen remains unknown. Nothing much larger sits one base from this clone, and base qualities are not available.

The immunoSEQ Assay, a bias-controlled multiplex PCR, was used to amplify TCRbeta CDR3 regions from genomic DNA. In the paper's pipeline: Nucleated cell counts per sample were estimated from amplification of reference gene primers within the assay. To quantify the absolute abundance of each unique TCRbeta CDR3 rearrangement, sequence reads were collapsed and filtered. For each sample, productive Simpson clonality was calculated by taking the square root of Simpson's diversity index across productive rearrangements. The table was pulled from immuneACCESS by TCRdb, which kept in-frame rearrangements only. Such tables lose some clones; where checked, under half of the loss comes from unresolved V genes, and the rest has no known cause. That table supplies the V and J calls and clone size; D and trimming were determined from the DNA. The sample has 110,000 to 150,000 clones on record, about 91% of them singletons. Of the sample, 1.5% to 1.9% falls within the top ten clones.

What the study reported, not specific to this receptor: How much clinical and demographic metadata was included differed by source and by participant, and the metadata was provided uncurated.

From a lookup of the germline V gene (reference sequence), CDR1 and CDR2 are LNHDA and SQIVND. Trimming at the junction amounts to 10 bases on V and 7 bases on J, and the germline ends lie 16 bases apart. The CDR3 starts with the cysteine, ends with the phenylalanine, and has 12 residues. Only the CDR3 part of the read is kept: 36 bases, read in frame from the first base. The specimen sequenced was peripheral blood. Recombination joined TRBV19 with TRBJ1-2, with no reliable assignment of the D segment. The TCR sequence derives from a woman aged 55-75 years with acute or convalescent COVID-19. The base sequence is TGTGCCAAGATCATCTTTCCCGGTGGCTACACCTTC. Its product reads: CAKIIFPGGYTF.